The next 8 T cell receptor beta chains were all read from a single sample in a study of metastatic and nonmetastatic thyroid tumors. Patients were all untreated before their thyroid surgery. TCRdb re-analyzed the PCR reads through MiXCR. Of approximately 58,000 clones listed, 20% are singletons. The sequenced sample consisted of blood. All receptors derive from a female donor with papillary thyroid cancer or a benign thyroid nodule (not recorded which). Some clones in this sample may be carry-over from other donors' samples.

At least ten counts were recorded for this clone. The rearrangement uses TRBV30 and TRBJ1-1, with a weak D call TRBD1 (5 bases). The V gene lost 3 bases and the J gene lost 6 bases, with 11 bases spanning the gap. This CDR3 contains 12 residues. Germline V CDR1 and CDR2: GTSNPN, SVGIG (reference sequence). CDR3 DNA: TGTGCCTGGAGCCGGGTAGGGGCTGAAGCTTTCTTT. It encodes CAWSRVGAEAFF.

This clone appeared many times. The rearrangement joins TRBV4-1 to TRBJ1-1; 11 positions match TRBD1. Trimming took 1 base from V and 2 from J; bases not matched to a gene: 0. Germline values: CDR1 MGHRA, CDR2 YSYEKL. This CDR3 has 15 amino acids. The CDR3 sequence is CASSQGTGGNTEAFF. In DNA, the CDR3 is TGCGCCAGCAGCCAAGGGACAGGGGGCAACACTGAAGCTTTCTTT.

This clone was counted ten times or more. This rearrangement joins TRBV6-1 to TRBJ2-7, with 7 bases fitting TRBD2. The ends lost 5 bases at V and 5 bases at J; junction bases unmatched: 9. Germline values: CDR1 MNHNS, CDR2 SASEGT. This CDR3 region has 14 residues. In DNA form, the CDR3 reads TGTGCCAGCAGTTATGCGGGGGAGATCAACGAGCAGTACTTC. This sequence encodes CASSYAGEINEQYF.

This clone was detected only a few times. The rearrangement uses TRBV28 and TRBJ1-2; 9 nucleotides line up with TRBD1. The germline V gene encodes CDR1 MDHEN and CDR2 SYDVKM. V lost 6 bases to trimming and J lost 3 bases; unmatched junction nucleotides: 8. The CDR3 loop spans 15 amino acids. CDR3 bases: TGTGCCAGCAGGGGGGGACAGGGCTTGGACTATGGCTACACCTTC. Translation gives CASRGGQGLDYGYTF.

This clone was seen ten or more times. The chain uses TRBV6-1 and TRBJ1-1; the D gene is possibly TRBD1 (5 bases). V lost 11 bases, J lost 1 base, and 17 bases lay in between. The CDR3 is 14 residues long. Germline CDR1 is MNHNS and CDR2 is SASEGT. The CDR3 here is CAAKTGGTNTEAFF. CDR3 coding DNA: TGTGCCGCAAAGACGGGGGGAACGAACACTGAAGCTTTCTTT.

This clone appeared many times. CDR3: CASTRRYSNTGELFF. CDR3 coding DNA: TGTGCCAGCACCCGACGGTACTCGAACACCGGGGAGCTGTTTTTT. This chain joins TRBV3-1 and TRBJ2-2, with D uncertain. The CDR3 has 15 amino acids. Trimming left V 7 bases short and J 0 bases short, with 12 bases between. Germline V gene sequence: CDR1 LGHDT, CDR2 YNNKEL (reference sequence).

This clone was detected ten times or more. The chain's CDR3 is CASKIRWGANGYTF. CDR3 DNA: TGTGCCAGCAAAATAAGATGGGGGGCAAATGGCTACACCTTC. The genes are TRBV28 and TRBJ1-2; the D gene is possibly TRBD1 (6 bases). Germline V gene sequence: CDR1 MDHEN, CDR2 SYDVKM. V was clipped by 7 bases and J by 6 bases, with 18 bases between them. CDR3 size: 14 residues.

Of note for this clone: Relative to the germline gene, one junction end is altered; a read error may explain this. V and J are TRBV11-2 and TRBJ2-7; 7 nucleotides match TRBD1. This CDR3 is 14 amino acids long. From germline, CDR1 is SGHAT and CDR2 FQNNGV. CDR3 in DNA: TGTGCCAGCACCGCGAGGGACAGCACCTACGAGCTGTACTTC. Residues: CASTARDSTYELYF.